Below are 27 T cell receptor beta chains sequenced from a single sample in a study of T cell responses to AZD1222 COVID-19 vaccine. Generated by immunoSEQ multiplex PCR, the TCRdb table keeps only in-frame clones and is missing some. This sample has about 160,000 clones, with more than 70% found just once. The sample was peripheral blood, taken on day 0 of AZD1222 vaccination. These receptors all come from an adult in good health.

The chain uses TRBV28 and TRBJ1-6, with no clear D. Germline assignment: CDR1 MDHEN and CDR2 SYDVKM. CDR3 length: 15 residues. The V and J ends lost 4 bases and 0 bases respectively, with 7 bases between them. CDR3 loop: CASSSGSSYNSPLHF. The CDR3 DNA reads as TGTGCCAGCAGTTCCGGAAGCTCCTATAATTCACCCCTCCACTTT.

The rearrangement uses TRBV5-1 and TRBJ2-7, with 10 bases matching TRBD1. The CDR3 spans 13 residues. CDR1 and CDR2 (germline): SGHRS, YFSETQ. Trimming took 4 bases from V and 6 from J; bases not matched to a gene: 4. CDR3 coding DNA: TGCGCCAGCAGCACTTGGGACAGGGGCGAGCAGTACTTC. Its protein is CASSTWDRGEQYF.

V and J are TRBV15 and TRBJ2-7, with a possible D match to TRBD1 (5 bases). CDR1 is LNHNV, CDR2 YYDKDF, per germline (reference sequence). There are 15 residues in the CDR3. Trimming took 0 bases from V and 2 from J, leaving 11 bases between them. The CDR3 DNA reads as TGTGCCACCAGCAGAGATCCAGGGAACACCTACGAGCAGTACTTC. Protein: CATSRDPGNTYEQYF.

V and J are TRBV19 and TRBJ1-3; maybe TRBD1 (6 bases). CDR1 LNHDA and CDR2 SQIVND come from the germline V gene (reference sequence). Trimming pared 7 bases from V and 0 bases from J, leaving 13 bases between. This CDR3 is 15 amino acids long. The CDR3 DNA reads TGTGCCAGTACCCCGACAGGTTTCTCTGGAAACACCATATATTTT. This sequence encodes CASTPTGFSGNTIYF.

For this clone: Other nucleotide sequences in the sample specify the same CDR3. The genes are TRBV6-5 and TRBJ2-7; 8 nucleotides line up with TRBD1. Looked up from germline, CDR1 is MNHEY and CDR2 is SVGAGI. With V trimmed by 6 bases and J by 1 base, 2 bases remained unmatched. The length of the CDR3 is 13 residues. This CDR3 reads CASRGQESYEQYF. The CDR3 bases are TGTGCCAGCAGGGGACAGGAGTCCTACGAGCAGTACTTC.

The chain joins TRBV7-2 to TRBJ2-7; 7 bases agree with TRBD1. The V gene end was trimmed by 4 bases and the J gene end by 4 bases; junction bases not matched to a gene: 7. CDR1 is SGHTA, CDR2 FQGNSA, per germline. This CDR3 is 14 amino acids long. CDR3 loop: CASSSSGGGYEQYF. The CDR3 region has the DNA TGTGCCAGCAGCTCCTCAGGGGGTGGATACGAGCAGTACTTC.

DNA for the CDR3: TGTGCCAGCAGTGACAGTACAGTTGAGCAGTTCTTC. Translated: CASSDSTVEQFF. This sequence joins TRBV6-1 and TRBJ2-1; D is uncertain. The V and J ends lost 3 bases and 9 bases respectively, with 9 bases between them. The CDR3 sequence is 12 residues long. Germline V CDR1 and CDR2: MNHNS, SASEGT.

The CDR3 DNA reads TGTGCCAGCAGCCAAGTCTCCCTTTCCGTAGGTGAGCAGTTCTTC. It codes for CASSQVSLSVGEQFF. The genes are TRBV4-2 and TRBJ2-1; D gene uncertain. V was clipped by 1 base and J by 9 bases, with 16 bases between them. Germline CDR1 is LGHNA and CDR2 is YNFKEQ. CDR3 length: 15 residues.

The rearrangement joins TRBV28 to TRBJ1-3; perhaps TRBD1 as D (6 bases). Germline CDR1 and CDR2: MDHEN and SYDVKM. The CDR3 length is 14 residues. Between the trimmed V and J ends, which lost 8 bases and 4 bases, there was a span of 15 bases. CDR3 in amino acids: CASVAGEVGNTIYF. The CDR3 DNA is TGTGCCAGCGTAGCAGGGGAGGTCGGAAACACCATATATTTT.

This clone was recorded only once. The CDR3 protein is CASARRAGYQETQYF. The CDR3, as DNA: TGTGCCAGCGCCAGGAGGGCAGGGTACCAAGAGACCCAGTACTTC. The chain recombines TRBV7-6 with TRBJ2-5; TRBD2 is a possible D gene (6 bases). Germline assignment: CDR1 SGHVS and CDR2 FNYEAQ. Trimming removed 8 bases at V and 0 bases at J, with 16 bases between. The CDR3 extends over 15 amino acids.

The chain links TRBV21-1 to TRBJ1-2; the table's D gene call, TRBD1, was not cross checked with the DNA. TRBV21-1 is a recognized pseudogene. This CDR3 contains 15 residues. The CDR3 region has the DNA TGTGCCAGCAGCAAATCAAATCGGACAGGGGATGGCTACACCTTC. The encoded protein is CASSKSNRTGDGYTF.

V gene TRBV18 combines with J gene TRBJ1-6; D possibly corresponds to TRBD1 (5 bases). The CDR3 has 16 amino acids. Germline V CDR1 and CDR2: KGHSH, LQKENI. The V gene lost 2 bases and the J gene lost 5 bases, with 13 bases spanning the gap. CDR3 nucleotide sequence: TGTGCCAGCTCACCAGGATCCGGACAAAATAATTCACCCCTCCACTTT. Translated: CASSPGSGQNNSPLHF.

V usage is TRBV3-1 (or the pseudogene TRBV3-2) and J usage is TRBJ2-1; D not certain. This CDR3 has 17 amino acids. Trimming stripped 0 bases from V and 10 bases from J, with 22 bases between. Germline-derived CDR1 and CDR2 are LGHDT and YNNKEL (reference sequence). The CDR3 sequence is CASSQDIVSYRVGEQFF. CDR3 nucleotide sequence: TGTGCCAGCAGCCAAGATATAGTCTCCTACCGCGTAGGGGAGCAGTTCTTC.

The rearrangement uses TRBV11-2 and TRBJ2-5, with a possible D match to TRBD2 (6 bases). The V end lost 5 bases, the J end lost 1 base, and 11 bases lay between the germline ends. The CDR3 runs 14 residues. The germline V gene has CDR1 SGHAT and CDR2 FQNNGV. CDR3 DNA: TGTGCCAGCAGCCGGGGGATCCTCCAAGAGACCCAGTACTTC. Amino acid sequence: CASSRGILQETQYF.

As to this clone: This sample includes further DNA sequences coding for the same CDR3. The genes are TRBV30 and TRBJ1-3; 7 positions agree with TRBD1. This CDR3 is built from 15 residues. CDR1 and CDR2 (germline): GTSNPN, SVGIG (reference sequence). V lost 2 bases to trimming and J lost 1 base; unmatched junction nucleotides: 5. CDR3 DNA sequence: TGTGCCTGGAGTCGGGACAGCGGTTCTGGAAACACCATATATTTT. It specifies CAWSRDSGSGNTIYF.

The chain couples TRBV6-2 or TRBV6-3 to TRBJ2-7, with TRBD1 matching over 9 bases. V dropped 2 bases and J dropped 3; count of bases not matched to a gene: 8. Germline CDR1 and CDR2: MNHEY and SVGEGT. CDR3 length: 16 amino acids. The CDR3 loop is CASSYRGTGSYYEQYF. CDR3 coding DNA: TGTGCCAGCAGTTACCGGGGGACAGGGAGTTACTACGAGCAGTACTTC.

The CDR3 DNA is TGTGCCAGCAGCTTAGAAGGTCGCAGGGAGAATGGCTACACCTTC. The encoded protein is CASSLEGRRENGYTF. The J gene is TRBJ1-2, the V gene TRBV7-2, with D tentatively TRBD1 (5 bases). The germline V gene has CDR1 SGHTA and CDR2 FQGNSA. The CDR3 is 15 amino acids. V gave up 1 base and J gave up 6 bases, with 15 bases separating them.

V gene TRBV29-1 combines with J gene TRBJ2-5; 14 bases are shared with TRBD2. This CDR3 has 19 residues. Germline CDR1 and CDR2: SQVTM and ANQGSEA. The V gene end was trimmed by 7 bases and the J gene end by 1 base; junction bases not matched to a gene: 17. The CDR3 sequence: CSAQSSGLAGGKIQETQYF. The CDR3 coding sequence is TGCAGCGCTCAATCAAGTGGACTAGCGGGAGGAAAGATCCAAGAGACCCAGTACTTC.

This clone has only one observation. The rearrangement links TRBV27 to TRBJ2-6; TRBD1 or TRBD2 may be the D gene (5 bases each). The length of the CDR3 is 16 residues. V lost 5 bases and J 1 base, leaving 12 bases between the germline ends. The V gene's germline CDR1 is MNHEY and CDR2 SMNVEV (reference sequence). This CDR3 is CASSPGTESGANVLTF. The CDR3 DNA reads TGTGCCAGCAGTCCCGGGACGGAATCTGGGGCCAACGTCCTGACTTTC.

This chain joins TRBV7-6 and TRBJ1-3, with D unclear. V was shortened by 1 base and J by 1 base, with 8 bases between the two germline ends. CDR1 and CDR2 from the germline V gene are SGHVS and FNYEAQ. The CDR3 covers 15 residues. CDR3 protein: CASSLEDGSGNTIYF. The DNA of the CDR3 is TGTGCCAGCAGCTTAGAGGATGGGTCTGGAAACACCATATATTTT.

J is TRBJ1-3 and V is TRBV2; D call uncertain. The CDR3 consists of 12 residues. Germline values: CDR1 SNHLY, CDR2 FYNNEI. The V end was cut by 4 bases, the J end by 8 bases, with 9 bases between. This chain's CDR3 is CASSGWLDTIYF. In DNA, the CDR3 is TGTGCCAGCAGTGGTTGGTTAGACACCATATATTTT. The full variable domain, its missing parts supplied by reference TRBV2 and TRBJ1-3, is EPEVTQTPSHQVTQMGQEVILRCVPISNHLYFYWYRQILGQKVEFLVSFYNNEISEKSEIFDDQFSVERPDGSNFTLKIRSTKLEDSAMYFCASSGWLDTIYFGEGSWLTVV.

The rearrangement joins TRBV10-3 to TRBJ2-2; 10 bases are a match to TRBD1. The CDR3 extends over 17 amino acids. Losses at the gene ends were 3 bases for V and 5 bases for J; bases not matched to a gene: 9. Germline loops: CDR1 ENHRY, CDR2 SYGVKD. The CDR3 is CAISDLADRGTTGELFF. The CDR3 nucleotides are TGTGCCATCAGTGACTTAGCGGACAGGGGGACAACCGGGGAGCTGTTTTTT.

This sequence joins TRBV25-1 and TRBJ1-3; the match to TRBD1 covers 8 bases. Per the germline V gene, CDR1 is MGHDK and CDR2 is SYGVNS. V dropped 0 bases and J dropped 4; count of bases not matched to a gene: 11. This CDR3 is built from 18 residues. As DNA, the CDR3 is TGTGCCAGCAGTGAATATATGAAAGGACAGGGATCAGGAAACACCATATATTTT. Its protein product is CASSEYMKGQGSGNTIYF.

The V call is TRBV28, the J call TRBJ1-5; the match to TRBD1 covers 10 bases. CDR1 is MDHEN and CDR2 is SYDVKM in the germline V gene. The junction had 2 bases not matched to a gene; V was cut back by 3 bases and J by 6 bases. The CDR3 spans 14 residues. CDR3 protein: CASSLGQGTQPQHF. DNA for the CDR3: TGTGCCAGCAGTTTGGGACAGGGGACTCAGCCCCAGCATTTT.

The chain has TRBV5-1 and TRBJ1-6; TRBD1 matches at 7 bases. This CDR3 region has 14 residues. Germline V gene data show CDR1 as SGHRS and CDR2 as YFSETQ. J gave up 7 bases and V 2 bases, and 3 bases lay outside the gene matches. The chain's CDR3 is CASSFRQGNSPLHF. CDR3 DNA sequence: TGCGCCAGCAGCTTCCGACAGGGAAATTCACCCCTCCACTTT. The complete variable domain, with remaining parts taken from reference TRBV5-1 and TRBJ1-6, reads KAGVTQTPRYLIKTRGQQVTLSCSPISGHRSVSWYQQTPGQGLQFLFEYFSETQRNKGNFPGRFSGRQFSNSRSEMNVSTLELGDSALYLCASSFRQGNSPLHFGNGTRLTVT.

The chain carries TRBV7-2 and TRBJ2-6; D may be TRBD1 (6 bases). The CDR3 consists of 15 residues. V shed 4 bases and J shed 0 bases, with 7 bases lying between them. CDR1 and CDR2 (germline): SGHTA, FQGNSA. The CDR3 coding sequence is TGTGCCAGCAGCTACAGGGTCTCTGGGGCCAACGTCCTGACTTTC. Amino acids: CASSYRVSGANVLTF. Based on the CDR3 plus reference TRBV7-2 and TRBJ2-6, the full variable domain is GAGVSQSPSNKVTEKGKDVELRCDPISGHTALYWYRQSLGQGLEFLIYFQGNSAPDKSGLPSDRFSAERTGGSVSTLTIQRTQQEDSAVYLCASSYRVSGANVLTFGAGSRLTVL.

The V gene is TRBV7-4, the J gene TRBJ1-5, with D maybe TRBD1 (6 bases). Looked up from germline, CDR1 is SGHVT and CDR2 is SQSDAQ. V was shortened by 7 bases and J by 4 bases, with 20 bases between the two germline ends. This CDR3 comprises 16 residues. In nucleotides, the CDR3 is TGTGCCAGCACCGCGAGACAGGAAGGGCGGAATCAGCCCCAGCATTTT. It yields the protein CASTARQEGRNQPQHF.